The 25 T cell receptor beta chains listed next were all sequenced from one sample in a study of T cells expressing NK-cell markers. TCRdb re-analyzed the 5' RACE reads; it lists each CDR3 protein once, without DNA. In total, the table holds about 460,000 distinct CDR3 sequences. Sequencing was carried out using blood T cells: a sorted CD56 or NKG2C T cell subset, CD4+ or CD8+ T cells, or bulk PBMC T cells (not recorded which). Every receptor here comes from a woman aged 50 to 60 in good health.

V gene TRBV20-1 combines with J gene TRBJ1-5; TCRdb picks TRBD1, but there is no DNA to check that call. CDR1 is DFQATT and CDR2 is SNEGSKA in the germline V gene (reference sequence). The CDR3 spans 14 residues. This chain's CDR3 is CSARGQGINQPQHF.

The chain recombines TRBV5-1 with TRBJ2-7; no DNA is available, so the TRBD2 call from TCRdb remains unchecked. The V gene's germline CDR1 is SGHRS and CDR2 YFSETQ. The CDR3 is 16 residues long. CDR3 in amino acids: CASSPEATSVPYEQYF.

V gene TRBV30 combines with J gene TRBJ1-5. Germline V gene sequence: CDR1 GTSNPN, CDR2 SVGIG (reference sequence). The CDR3 sequence is 11 residues long. The CDR3 is CAWSGGQPQHF.

The chain carries TRBV4-2 and TRBJ2-1; the D gene TCRdb calls, TRBD2, cannot be checked with no DNA. CDR1 and CDR2 from the germline V gene are LGHNA and YNFKEQ. The CDR3 runs 13 residues. The CDR3 loop is CASSQDPGAEQFF.

The V and J genes are TRBV5-6 and TRBJ2-3; TCRdb returns TRBD1, unconfirmable since there is no DNA. This CDR3 region has 14 residues. The germline gives CDR1 SGHDT, CDR2 YYEEEE. The CDR3: CASSRGGGTDTQYF.

This chain connects TRBV30 to TRBJ2-2; with no DNA, the TCRdb D assignment of TRBD1 cannot be verified. The germline V gene has CDR1 GTSNPN and CDR2 SVGIG (reference sequence). This CDR3 is built from 13 residues. CDR3 protein: CARGQGNTGELFF.

This chain uses TRBV19 with TRBJ2-3; TCRdb lists TRBD1, though no DNA is available to test this call. Germline CDR1 is LNHDA and CDR2 is SQIVND (reference sequence). The CDR3 is 14 residues long. The CDR3 region is CASRHDRGTDTQYF. Together with reference TRBV19 and TRBJ2-3, the CDR3 gives the full variable domain: DGGITQSPKYLFRKEGQNVTLSCEQNLNHDAMYWYRQDPGQGLRLIYYSQIVNDFQKGDIAEGYSVSREKKESFPLTVTSAQKNPTAFYLCASRHDRGTDTQYFGPGTRLTVL.

V usage is TRBV5-1 and J usage is TRBJ2-1; the D gene TCRdb calls, TRBD1, cannot be checked with no DNA. This CDR3 has 16 residues. Germline CDR1 and CDR2: SGHRS and YFSETQ. The CDR3 loop is CASSLGAGTSGNEQFF.

V and J are TRBV25-1 and TRBJ2-5; TCRdb gives TRBD1 as the D gene, but with no DNA this cannot be confirmed. The length of the CDR3 is 13 residues. Per the germline V gene, CDR1 is MGHDK and CDR2 is SYGVNS. The CDR3 protein is CASRQGAQETQYF.

The chain is built from TRBV20-1 and TRBJ2-1; TCRdb proposes TRBD1, but this gene call is untestable without DNA. CDR3 length equals 14 residues. Germline V CDR1 and CDR2: DFQATT, SNEGSKA (reference sequence). The CDR3: CSASWDRPYNEQFF.

The chain employs TRBV29-1 and TRBJ2-4. Germline CDR1 reads SQVTM; CDR2 reads ANQGSEA. This CDR3 has 11 amino acids. This chain's CDR3 is CSVDSLNIQYF.

This chain uses TRBV7-9 with TRBJ2-4. The CDR3 runs 15 residues. Germline assignment: CDR1 SEHNR and CDR2 FQNEAQ (reference sequence). CDR3 amino acids: CASSFGRLAKNIQYF.

The chain carries TRBV18 and TRBJ2-3; TCRdb's D gene call, TRBD1, goes unchecked for lack of DNA. CDR1 is KGHSH and CDR2 is LQKENI in the germline V gene. This CDR3 is 16 amino acids long. This CDR3 is CASTTWTGTERDTQYF.

The J gene is TRBJ2-1, the V gene TRBV12-3 or TRBV12-4; without DNA, the TCRdb call of TRBD2 cannot be checked. This CDR3 is 16 amino acids long. CDR3 sequence reads: CASSPLGLPSSDEQFF.

The chain links TRBV7-2 to TRBJ2-1; the TRBD2 assignment by TCRdb is unverifiable without DNA. Looked up from germline, CDR1 is SGHTA and CDR2 is FQGNSA. The CDR3 is 15 residues long. The CDR3: CASSLAAGGPDEQFF.

The CDR3 protein is CASSPQRQDNSPLHF. The rearrangement uses TRBV18 and TRBJ1-6. CDR3 length: 15 amino acids. The germline V gene has CDR1 KGHSH and CDR2 LQKENI.

The rearrangement links TRBV12-3 or TRBV12-4 to TRBJ1-2; lacking DNA, the TRBD1 call made by TCRdb goes unchecked. The CDR3 runs 12 residues. The CDR3 protein is CATRGDNYGYTF.

The rearrangement joins TRBV5-1 to TRBJ1-1; TCRdb reports TRBD1, a call that lacks DNA to check it against. Germline V gene sequence: CDR1 SGHRS, CDR2 YFSETQ. CDR3 length: 14 amino acids. CDR3 protein: CASSLDRGDTEAFF.

The chain combines TRBV4-2 with TRBJ2-2; TCRdb's assignment of TRBD1 cannot be checked, as there is no DNA. This CDR3 contains 17 residues. Germline V lookup: CDR1 LGHNA, CDR2 YNFKEQ. The CDR3 spells CASSQGGISSSTGELFF.

This chain joins TRBV7-3 and TRBJ1-1. Germline V gene data show CDR1 as SGHTA and CDR2 as FQGTGA. This CDR3 is built from 16 residues. This CDR3 is CASRTTASLGNTEAFF.

The genes are TRBV2 and TRBJ2-1; TCRdb picks TRBD1, but there is no DNA to check that call. Germline V CDR1 and CDR2: SNHLY, FYNNEI. This CDR3 is 14 amino acids long. Here the CDR3 reads CASSRGPPGNEQFF.

V is TRBV12-3 or TRBV12-4 and J is TRBJ2-2; TCRdb's assignment of TRBD2 cannot be checked, as there is no DNA. The CDR3 sequence is 13 residues long. CDR3 residues: CASTRDSPGELFF.

The chain uses TRBV28 and TRBJ2-4. The CDR3 is 16 residues long. In germline, CDR1 is MDHEN, CDR2 SYDVKM. The CDR3 reads CASSSGTSLAKNIQYF.

The chain recombines TRBV28 with TRBJ2-2; with no DNA, the TCRdb D assignment of TRBD1 cannot be verified. This CDR3 spans 16 amino acids. Germline V gene lookup returns CDR1 MDHEN and CDR2 SYDVKM. The CDR3: CASSLLGQENTGELFF. Complete variable domain (other parts from reference TRBV28 and TRBJ2-2): DVKVTQSSRYLVKRTGEKVFLECVQDMDHENMFWYRQDPGLGLRLIYFSYDVKMKEKGDIPEGYSVSREKKERFSLILESASTNQTSMYLCASSLLGQENTGELFFGEGSRLTVL.

The chain employs TRBV4-1 and TRBJ1-1; TCRdb's assignment of TRBD1 cannot be checked, as there is no DNA. CDR3 length equals 14 residues. The germline V gene encodes CDR1 MGHRA and CDR2 YSYEKL. The CDR3 loop is CASTRLGAGTEAFF.